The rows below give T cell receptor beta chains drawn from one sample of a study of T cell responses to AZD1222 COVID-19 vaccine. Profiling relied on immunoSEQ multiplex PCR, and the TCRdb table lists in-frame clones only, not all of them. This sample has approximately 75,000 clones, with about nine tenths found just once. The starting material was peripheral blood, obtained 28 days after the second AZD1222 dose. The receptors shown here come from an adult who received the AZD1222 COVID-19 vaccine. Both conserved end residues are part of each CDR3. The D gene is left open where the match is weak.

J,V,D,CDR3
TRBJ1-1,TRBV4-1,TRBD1,CASSQVGPGQGLMNTEAFF
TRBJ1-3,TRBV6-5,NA,CASSEGNTIYF
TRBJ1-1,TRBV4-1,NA,CASSQGSEAFF
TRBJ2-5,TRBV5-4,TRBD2,CASSTAGGRETQYF
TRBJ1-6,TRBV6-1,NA,CATRGSQFLTPLHF
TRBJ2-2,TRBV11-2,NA,CASSLAGANTGELFF
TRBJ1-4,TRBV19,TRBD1,CASTVPGQGRREKLFF
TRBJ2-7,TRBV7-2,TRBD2,CASSLSGTTSYEQYF
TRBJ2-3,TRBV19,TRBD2,CASSRNSGGAADTQYF
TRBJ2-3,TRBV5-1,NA,CASSLFRASDTQYF
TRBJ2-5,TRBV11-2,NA,CASSLGLETQYF
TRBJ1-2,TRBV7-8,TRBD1,CASSGRGPEGYTF
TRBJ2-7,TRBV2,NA,CASSELSRYEQYF
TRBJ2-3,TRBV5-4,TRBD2,CASSFLLGTNTDTQYF
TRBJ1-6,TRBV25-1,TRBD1,CASSEDTGTGVLPLHF
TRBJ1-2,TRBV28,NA,CASSLSTARGYTF
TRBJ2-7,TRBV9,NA,CASSAGTDYEQYF
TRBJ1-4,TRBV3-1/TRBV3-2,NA,CASSPRVGNEKLFF
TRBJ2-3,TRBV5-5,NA,CASSFPSTDTQYF
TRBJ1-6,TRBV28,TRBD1,CASSFQHSSTGGLF
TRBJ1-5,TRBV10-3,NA,CAISESGVGNQPQHF
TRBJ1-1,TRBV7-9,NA,CASSLFQHTEAFF
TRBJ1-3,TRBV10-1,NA,CASSEDSRDTIYF
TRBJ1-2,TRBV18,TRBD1,CASSGTGGLPYYGYTF
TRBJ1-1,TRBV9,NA,CASSVSPRTVNTEAFF
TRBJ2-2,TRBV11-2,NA,CASSLEGSTGELFF
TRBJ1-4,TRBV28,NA,CASRQAPATNEKLFF
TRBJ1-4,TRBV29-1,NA,CSVEDRTKELFF
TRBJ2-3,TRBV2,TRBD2,CASRGLAGTADTQYF
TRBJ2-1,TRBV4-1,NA,CASSQGGRSGEQFF
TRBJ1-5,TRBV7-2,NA,CASSAGPPPQHF
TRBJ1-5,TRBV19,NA,CASSIATDYSNQPQHF
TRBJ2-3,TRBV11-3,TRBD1,CASSLGTGDTDTQYF
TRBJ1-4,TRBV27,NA,CASGAWAGVTSEKLFF
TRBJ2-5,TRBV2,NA,CASSPRQGVGETQYF
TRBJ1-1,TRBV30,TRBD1,CAWSSEQGAFF
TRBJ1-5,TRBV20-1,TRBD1,CSASTRTGDLSNQPQHF
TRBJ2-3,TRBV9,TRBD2,CASSVAGGTASTDTQYF
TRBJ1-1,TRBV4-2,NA,CASSQDQGGTEAFF
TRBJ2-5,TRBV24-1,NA,CATSEAVGGLETQYF